The table lists the clone carrying this T cell receptor beta chain with many counts. Its antigen remains unidentified. The trim removed 6 bases at V and 4 bases at J, leaving 12 bases unmatched. In germline, CDR1 is ENHRY, CDR2 SYGVKD. The CDR3 extends over 16 amino acids. The TCR library protocol was used to attach unique molecular identifiers. These identifiers were attached to individual cDNA molecules. TCRdb passed the 5' RACE reads through MiXCR, listing each CDR3 protein once. This table holds roughly 99,000 distinct CDR3 sequences, over 8.5% found once. The source of the sample is a study of early T cells in non-severe SARS-CoV-2 infection. Whole-study findings and limits: CD4 and private specificities were missed by VDJdb matching, which favored anti-spike CD8 responses.

This TCR was sampled from an adult who was a healthcare worker with PCR-confirmed SARS-CoV-2 infection or an uninfected control (not recorded which). The sample comprised whole blood. The chain recombines TRBV10-3 with TRBJ2-1; TRBD2 aligns across 7 bases. CDR3 in amino acids: CAISWDSGYRYNEQFF. CDR3 DNA: TGTGCCATCAGCTGGGATAGCGGGTACCGATACAATGAGCAGTTCTTC.